The source of this T cell receptor beta chain is a study of T cell responses to AZD1222 COVID-19 vaccine. Here immunoSEQ multiplex PCR was the method, and the copy in TCRdb shows in-frame clones only, minus some. The sample yields under 85,000 clones, around nine tenths seen once. The CDR3 sequence is 15 residues long. In germline, CDR1 is MNHEY, CDR2 SVGAGI. V trimming: 6 bases; J trimming: 3 bases; junction bases outside the gene matches: 8. The receptor was isolated from an adult in good health. The V gene is TRBV6-5, the J gene TRBJ1-3; TRBD1 matches at 7 bases. The sequences come from peripheral blood, collected on day 0 of AZD1222 vaccination. The CDR3 protein is CASRTGTESGNTIYF. The CDR3 nucleotides read TGTGCCAGCAGAACCGGGACAGAAAGTGGAAACACCATATATTTT.